This T cell receptor beta chain was identified during a study of blood T cell repertoires in COVID-19. Study information: Material from acute and convalescent COVID-19 was sourced from the United States, Italy and Spain.

Original analysis: For nucleated cells, counts were estimated from reference gene primer amplification. Produced via immunoSEQ multiplex PCR; TCRdb's table is partial and in-frame only. V, J and clone size derive from that table, while D and trimming were established from the DNA sequence. The table records around 230,000 clones, about 83% of them present only once. This clone was detected a few times. Trimming took 8 bases from V and 0 from J, leaving 8 bases between them. Germline assignment: CDR1 SEHNR and CDR2 FQNEAQ (reference sequence). This CDR3 is 14 amino acids long. Source material: peripheral blood. J is TRBJ2-6 and V is TRBV7-9, with D maybe TRBD1 (5 bases). The source of this sequence is a woman in her thirties or forties with active or convalescent COVID-19. The CDR3 is CASGARSGANVLTF. The CDR3 DNA is TGTGCCAGCGGGGCTCGCTCTGGGGCCAACGTCCTGACTTTC.